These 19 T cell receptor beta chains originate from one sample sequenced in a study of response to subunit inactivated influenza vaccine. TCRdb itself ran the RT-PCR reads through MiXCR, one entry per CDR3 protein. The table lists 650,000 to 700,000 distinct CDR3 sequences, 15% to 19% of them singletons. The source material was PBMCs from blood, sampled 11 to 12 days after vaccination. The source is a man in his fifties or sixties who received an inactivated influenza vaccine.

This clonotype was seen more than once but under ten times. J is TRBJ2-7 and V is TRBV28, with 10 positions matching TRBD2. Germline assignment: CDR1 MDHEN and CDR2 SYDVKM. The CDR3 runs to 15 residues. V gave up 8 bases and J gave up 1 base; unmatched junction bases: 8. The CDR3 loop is CASLSHSGGSYEQYF. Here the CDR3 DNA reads TGTGCCAGCCTCTCTCATAGCGGGGGGTCCTACGAGCAGTACTTC. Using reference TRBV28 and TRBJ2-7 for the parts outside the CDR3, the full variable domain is DVKVTQSSRYLVKRTGEKVFLECVQDMDHENMFWYRQDPGLGLRLIYFSYDVKMKEKGDIPEGYSVSREKKERFSLILESASTNQTSMYLCASLSHSGGSYEQYFGPGTRLTVT.

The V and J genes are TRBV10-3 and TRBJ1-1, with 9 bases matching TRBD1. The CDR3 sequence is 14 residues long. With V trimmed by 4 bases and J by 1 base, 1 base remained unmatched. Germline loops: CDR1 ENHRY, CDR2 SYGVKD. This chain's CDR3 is CAISGDRANTEAFF. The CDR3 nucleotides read TGTGCCATCAGTGGGGACAGGGCGAACACTGAAGCTTTCTTT.

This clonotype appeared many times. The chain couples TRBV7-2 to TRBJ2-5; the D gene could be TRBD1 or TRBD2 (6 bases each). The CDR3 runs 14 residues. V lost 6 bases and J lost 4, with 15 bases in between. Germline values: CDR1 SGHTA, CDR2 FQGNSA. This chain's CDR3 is CASRWRGQGETQYF. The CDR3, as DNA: TGTGCCAGCAGATGGAGGGGACAAGGAGAGACCCAGTACTTC. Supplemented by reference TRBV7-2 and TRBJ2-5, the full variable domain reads GAGVSQSPSNKVTEKGKDVELRCDPISGHTALYWYRQSLGQGLEFLIYFQGNSAPDKSGLPSDRFSAERTGGSVSTLTIQRTQQEDSAVYLCASRWRGQGETQYFGPGTRLLVL.

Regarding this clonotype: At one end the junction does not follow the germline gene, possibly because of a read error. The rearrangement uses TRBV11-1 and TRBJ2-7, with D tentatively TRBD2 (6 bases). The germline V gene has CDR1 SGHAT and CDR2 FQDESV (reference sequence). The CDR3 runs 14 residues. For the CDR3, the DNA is TGTGCCAGCAGCTTAGGAGAATGGAGGGACGAGCGGTACTTC. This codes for CASSLGEWRDERYF.

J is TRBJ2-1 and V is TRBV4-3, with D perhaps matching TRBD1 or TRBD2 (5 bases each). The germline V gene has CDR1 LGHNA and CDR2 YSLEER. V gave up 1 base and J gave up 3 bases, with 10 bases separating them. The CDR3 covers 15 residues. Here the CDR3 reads CASSQAPRGYNEQFF. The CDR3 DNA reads TGCGCCAGCAGCCAAGCCCCGAGGGGCTACAATGAGCAGTTCTTC.

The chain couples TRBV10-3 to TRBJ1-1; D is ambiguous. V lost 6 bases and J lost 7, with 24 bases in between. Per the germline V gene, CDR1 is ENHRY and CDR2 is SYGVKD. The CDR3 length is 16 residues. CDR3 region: CAIRGSAVGSPNEAFF. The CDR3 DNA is TGTGCCATCAGGGGGAGCGCCGTGGGCAGTCCCAATGAAGCTTTCTTT.

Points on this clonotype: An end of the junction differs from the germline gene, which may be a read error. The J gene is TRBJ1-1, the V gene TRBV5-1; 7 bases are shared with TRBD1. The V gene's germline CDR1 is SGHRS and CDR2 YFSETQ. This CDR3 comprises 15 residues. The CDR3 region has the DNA TGCGCCAGCAGGTTGGCAGGGGGGATGAACACTGAAGCTTTCTTT. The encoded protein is CASRLAGGMNTEAFF. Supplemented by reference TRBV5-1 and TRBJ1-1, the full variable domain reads KAGVTQTPRYLIKTRGQQVTLSCSPISGHRSVSWYQQTPGQGLQFLFEYFSETQRNKGNFPGRFSGRQFSNSRSEMNVSTLELGDSALYLCASRLAGGMNTEAFFGQGTRLTVV.

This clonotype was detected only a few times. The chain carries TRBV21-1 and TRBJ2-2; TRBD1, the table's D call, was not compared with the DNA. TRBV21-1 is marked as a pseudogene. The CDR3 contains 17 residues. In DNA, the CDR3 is TGTGCCAGCAGCAAAGAGGGCGGTGAATCCATCACCGGGGAGCTGTTTTTT. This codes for CASSKEGGESITGELFF.

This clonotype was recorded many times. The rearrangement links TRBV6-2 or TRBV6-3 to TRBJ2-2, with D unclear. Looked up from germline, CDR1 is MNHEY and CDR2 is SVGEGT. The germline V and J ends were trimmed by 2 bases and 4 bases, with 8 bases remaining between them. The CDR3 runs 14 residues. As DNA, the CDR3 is TGTGCCAGCAGTTACACAAGATCCACCGGGGAGCTGTTTTTT. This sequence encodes CASSYTRSTGELFF.

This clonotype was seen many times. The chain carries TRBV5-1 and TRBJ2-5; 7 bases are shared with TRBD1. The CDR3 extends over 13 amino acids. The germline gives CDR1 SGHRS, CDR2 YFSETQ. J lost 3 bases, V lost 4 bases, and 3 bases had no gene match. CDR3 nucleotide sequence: TGCGCCAGCAGCAGGGGGACAGAAGAGACCCAGTACTTC. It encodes CASSRGTEETQYF.

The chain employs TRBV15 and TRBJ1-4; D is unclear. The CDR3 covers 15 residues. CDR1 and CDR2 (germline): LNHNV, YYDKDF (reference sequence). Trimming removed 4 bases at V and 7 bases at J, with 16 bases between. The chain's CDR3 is CATSNVGRMGEKLFF. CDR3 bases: TGTGCCACCAGCAATGTGGGCAGGATGGGTGAAAAACTGTTTTTT.

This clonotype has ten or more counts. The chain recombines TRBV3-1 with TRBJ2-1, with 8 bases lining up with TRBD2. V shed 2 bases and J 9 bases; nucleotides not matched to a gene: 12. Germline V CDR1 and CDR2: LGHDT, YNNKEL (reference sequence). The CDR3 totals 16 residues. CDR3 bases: TGTGCCAGCAGCCAATCGGATGCGGGAGGATGGGGTGAGCAGTTCTTC. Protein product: CASSQSDAGGWGEQFF.

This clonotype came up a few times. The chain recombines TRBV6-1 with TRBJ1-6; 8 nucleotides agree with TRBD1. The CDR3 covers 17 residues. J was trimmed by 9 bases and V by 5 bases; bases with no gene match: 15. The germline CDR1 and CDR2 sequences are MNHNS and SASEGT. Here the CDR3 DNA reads TGTGCCAGCAGTCGTGAAGGACAGGGAGGACGACTTTCACCCCTCCACTTT. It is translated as CASSREGQGGRLSPLHF.

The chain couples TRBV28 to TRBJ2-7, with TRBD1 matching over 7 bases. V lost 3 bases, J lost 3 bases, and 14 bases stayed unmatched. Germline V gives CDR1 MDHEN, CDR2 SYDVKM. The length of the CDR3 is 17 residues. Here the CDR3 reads CASSLSPDRLKIYEQYF. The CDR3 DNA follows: TGTGCCAGCAGTTTGTCCCCGGACAGGCTCAAGATCTACGAGCAGTACTTC.

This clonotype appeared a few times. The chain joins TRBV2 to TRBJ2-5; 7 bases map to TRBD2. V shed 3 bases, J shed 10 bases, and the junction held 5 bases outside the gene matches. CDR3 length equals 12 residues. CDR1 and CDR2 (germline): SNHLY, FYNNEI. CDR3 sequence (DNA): TGTGCCAGCAGTGAGGCGGGGAGGGGCCAGTACTTC. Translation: CASSEAGRGQYF.

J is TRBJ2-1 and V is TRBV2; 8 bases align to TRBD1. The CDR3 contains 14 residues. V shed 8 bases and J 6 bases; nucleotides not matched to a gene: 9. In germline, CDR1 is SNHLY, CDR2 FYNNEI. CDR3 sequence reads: CASDPGQGFNEQFF. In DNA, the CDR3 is TGTGCCAGCGACCCCGGACAGGGCTTCAATGAGCAGTTCTTC. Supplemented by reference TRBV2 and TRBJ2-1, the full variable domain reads EPEVTQTPSHQVTQMGQEVILRCVPISNHLYFYWYRQILGQKVEFLVSFYNNEISEKSEIFDDQFSVERPDGSNFTLKIRSTKLEDSAMYFCASDPGQGFNEQFFGPGTRLTVL.

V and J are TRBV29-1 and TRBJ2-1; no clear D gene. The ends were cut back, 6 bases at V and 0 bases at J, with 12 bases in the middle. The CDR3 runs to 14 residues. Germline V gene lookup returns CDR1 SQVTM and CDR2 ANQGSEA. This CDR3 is CSVAAIGSYNEQFF. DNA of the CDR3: TGCAGCGTGGCCGCCATAGGCTCCTACAATGAGCAGTTCTTC.

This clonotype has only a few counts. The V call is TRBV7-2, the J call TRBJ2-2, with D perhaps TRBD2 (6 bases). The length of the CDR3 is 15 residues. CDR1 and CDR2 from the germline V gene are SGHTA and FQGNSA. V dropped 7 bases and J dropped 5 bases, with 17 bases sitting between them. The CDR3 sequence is CASTLREFRTGELFF. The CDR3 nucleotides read TGTGCCAGCACACTCCGGGAGTTTCGTACCGGGGAGCTGTTTTTT.

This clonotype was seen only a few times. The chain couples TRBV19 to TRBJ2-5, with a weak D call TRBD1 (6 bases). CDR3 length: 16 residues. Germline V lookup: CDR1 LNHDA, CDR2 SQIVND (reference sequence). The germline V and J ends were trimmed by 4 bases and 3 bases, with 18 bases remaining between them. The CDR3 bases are TGTGCCAGTAGTACCACCGGGACACTGCCGAAAGAGACCCAGTACTTC. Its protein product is CASSTTGTLPKETQYF.